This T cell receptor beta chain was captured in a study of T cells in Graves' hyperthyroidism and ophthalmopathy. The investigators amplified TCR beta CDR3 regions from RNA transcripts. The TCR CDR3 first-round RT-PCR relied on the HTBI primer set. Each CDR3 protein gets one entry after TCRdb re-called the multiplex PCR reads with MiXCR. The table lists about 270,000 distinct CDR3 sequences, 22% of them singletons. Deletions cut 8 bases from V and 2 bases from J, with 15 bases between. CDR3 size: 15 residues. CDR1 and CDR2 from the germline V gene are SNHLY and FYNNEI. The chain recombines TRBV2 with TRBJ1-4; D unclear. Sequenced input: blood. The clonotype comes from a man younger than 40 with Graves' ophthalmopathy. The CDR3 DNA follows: TGTGCCAGCGAACCAGGACGGACGACTAATGAAAAACTGTTTTTT. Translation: CASEPGRTTNEKLFF.